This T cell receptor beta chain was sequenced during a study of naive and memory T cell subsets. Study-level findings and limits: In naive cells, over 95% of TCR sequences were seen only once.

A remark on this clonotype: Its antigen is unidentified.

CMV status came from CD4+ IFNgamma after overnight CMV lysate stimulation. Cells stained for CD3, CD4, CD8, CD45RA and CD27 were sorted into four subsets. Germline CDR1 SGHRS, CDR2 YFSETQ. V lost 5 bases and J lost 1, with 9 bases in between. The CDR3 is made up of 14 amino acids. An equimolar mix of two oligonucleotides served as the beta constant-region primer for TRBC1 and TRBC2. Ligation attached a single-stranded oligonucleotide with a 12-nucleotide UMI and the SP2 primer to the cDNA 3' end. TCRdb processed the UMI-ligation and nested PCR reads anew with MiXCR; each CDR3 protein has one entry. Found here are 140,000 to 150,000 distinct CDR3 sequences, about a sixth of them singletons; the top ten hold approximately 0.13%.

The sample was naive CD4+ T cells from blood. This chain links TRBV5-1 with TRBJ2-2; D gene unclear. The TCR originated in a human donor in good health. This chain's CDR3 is CASRTTWNTGELFF. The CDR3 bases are TGCGCCAGCAGGACGACTTGGAACACCGGGGAGCTGTTTTTT. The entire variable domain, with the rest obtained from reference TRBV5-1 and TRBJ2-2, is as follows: KAGVTQTPRYLIKTRGQQVTLSCSPISGHRSVSWYQQTPGQGLQFLFEYFSETQRNKGNFPGRFSGRQFSNSRSEMNVSTLELGDSALYLCASRTTWNTGELFFGEGSRLTVL.